One sample yielded the 32 T cell receptor beta chains listed below, sequenced in a study of T cells after yellow fever vaccination. TCRdb recomputed calls from the 5' RACE reads with MiXCR, one row per CDR3 protein. Among 42,000 or so distinct CDR3 sequences listed, about 6.8% were seen once. The source material was CD8+ T cells not binding an NS4B(214-222) dextramer, sorted from PBMCs, sampled 45 days after the yellow fever booster vaccination. Receptors were obtained from a man under 40 who received the YFV17D yellow fever vaccine.

This clonotype was detected ten times or more. The chain carries TRBV29-1 and TRBJ2-1; the D is unclear. The germline V gene has CDR1 SQVTM and CDR2 ANQGSEA. Trimming left V 0 bases short and J 3 bases short, with 6 bases between. The CDR3 spans 13 residues. Written as DNA, the CDR3 is TGCAGCGTTGAAGATGTTGACTACAATGAGCAGTTCTTC. Its translation: CSVEDVDYNEQFF.

Many counts were recorded for this clonotype. The rearrangement uses TRBV4-3 and TRBJ2-5; D is tentatively TRBD1 or TRBD2 (5 bases each). Germline CDR1 LGHNA, CDR2 YSLEER. V was cut by 0 bases and J by 1 base, with 6 bases left in between. The CDR3 extends over 14 amino acids. As DNA, the CDR3 is TGCGCCAGCAGCCAAGAGAGGGGCCAAGAGACCCAGTACTTC. It encodes CASSQERGQETQYF.

This clonotype came up a few times. The genes are TRBV7-7 and TRBJ2-3; tentatively, D is TRBD2 (6 bases). CDR1 is SSHAT and CDR2 is FNYEAQ in the germline V gene (reference sequence). The CDR3 covers 15 residues. The germline V and J ends were trimmed by 0 bases and 3 bases, with 10 bases remaining between them. For the CDR3, the DNA is TGTGCCAGCAGCTTAGCGGAGGGGCGAACAGATACGCAGTATTTT. Translation: CASSLAEGRTDTQYF.

This clonotype occurred many times. The CDR3 DNA is TGTGCCAGCAGCTTAGCGGGGGCAGGGGGCGGCTACGAGCAGTACTTC. This translates into CASSLAGAGGGYEQYF. The chain links TRBV7-2 to TRBJ2-7, with 8 bases matching TRBD1. The CDR3 extends over 16 amino acids. The junction had 7 bases not matched to a gene; V was cut back by 0 bases and J by 3 bases. Germline CDR1 SGHTA, CDR2 FQGNSA.

Ten or more counts support this clonotype. This chain uses TRBV27 with TRBJ2-6; D is unresolved. The ends were cut back, 4 bases at V and 0 bases at J, with 4 bases in the middle. This CDR3 has 14 amino acids. Germline CDR1 MNHEY, CDR2 SMNVEV (reference sequence). The CDR3 DNA is TGTGCCAGCAGTTCTAACTCTGGGGCCAACGTCCTGACTTTC. It yields the protein CASSSNSGANVLTF.

This clonotype was seen repeatedly, ten times or more. This chain uses TRBV28 with TRBJ2-7, with TRBD2 as a possible D gene (5 bases). The germline gives CDR1 MDHEN, CDR2 SYDVKM. V dropped 7 bases and J dropped 0 bases, with 10 bases sitting between them. The CDR3 covers 13 residues. CDR3 amino acids: CASTYGISYEQYF. The CDR3 DNA sequence: TGTGCCAGCACATACGGGATCTCCTACGAGCAGTACTTC.

For this clonotype: A read error is possible here, since a much larger clone lies one base away. This CDR3 is CGAPGTLGNIQYF. Here the CDR3 DNA reads TGCGGTGCTCCCGGGACCTTAGGCAACATTCAGTACTTC. The J gene is TRBJ2-4, the V gene TRBV20-1; D may correspond to TRBD1 or TRBD2 (5 bases each). Looked up from germline, CDR1 is DFQATT and CDR2 is SNEGSKA (reference sequence). There are 13 residues in the CDR3.

In this sample, this clonotype turned up many times. The chain links TRBV20-1 to TRBJ2-7; TRBD2 is a possible D gene (6 bases). Between the trimmed V and J ends, which lost 4 bases and 3 bases, there was a span of 16 bases. CDR1 is DFQATT and CDR2 is SNEGSKA in the germline V gene (reference sequence). The CDR3 is 14 residues long. CDR3 in DNA: TGCAGTGCTATGATGGGGACTGGGGACTACGAGCAGTACTTC. Its translation is CSAMMGTGDYEQYF.

This clonotype was found many times. The V and J genes are TRBV3-1 and TRBJ1-5; TRBD1 is a possible D gene (5 bases). The germline V gene encodes CDR1 LGHDT and CDR2 YNNKEL (reference sequence). The CDR3 is 14 residues long. V lost 4 bases to trimming and J lost 9 bases, with 16 bases between them. The CDR3 sequence: CASSPDSSSVPQHF. As DNA, the CDR3 is TGTGCCAGCAGCCCCGACAGCTCCTCGGTGCCCCAGCATTTT.

In this sample, this clonotype turned up many times. J is TRBJ1-1 and V is TRBV5-1; D call uncertain. The germline V gene has CDR1 SGHRS and CDR2 YFSETQ. CDR3 length: 19 amino acids. V was trimmed by 0 bases and J by 0 bases, leaving 21 bases between them. The DNA of the CDR3 is TGCGCCAGCAGCTTGGTCCCCTCTGTTTGGGCAGCCATGAACACTGAAGCTTTCTTT. Amino acids: CASSLVPSVWAAMNTEAFF.

This clonotype occurred a few times. This chain joins TRBV5-4 and TRBJ1-2, with TRBD1 as a possible D gene (6 bases). V was clipped by 3 bases and J by 8 bases, with 17 bases between them. Germline-derived CDR1 and CDR2 are SGHNT and YYREEE (reference sequence). The CDR3 is 14 amino acids. The CDR3 nucleotides read TGTGCCAGCAGCTCACTACAGGGAGATGAAGGCTACACCTTC. This translates into CASSSLQGDEGYTF.

The chain couples TRBV3-1 to TRBJ1-2; tentatively, D is TRBD1 (6 bases). This CDR3 has 15 amino acids. Per the germline V gene, CDR1 is LGHDT and CDR2 is YNNKEL (reference sequence). Trimming left V 3 bases short and J 4 bases short, with 15 bases between. The CDR3 nucleotides are TGTGCCAGCAGCCACGGGACAACGGCTAGCTATGGCTACACCTTC. It yields the protein CASSHGTTASYGYTF.

This clonotype was seen a handful of times. The chain uses TRBV24-1 and TRBJ2-2; tentative D call: TRBD1 (6 bases). The CDR3 has 14 residues. Germline CDR1 reads KGHDR; CDR2 reads SFDVKD. V was pared by 7 bases and J by 4 bases, with 12 bases between. The CDR3 region is CATRMTGGTGELFF. The CDR3 DNA is TGTGCCACCAGAATGACAGGCGGCACCGGGGAGCTGTTTTTT.

This clonotype was observed many times. The gene calls are TRBV3-1 and TRBJ1-1; possibly TRBD1 for D (5 bases). The CDR3 sequence is 15 residues long. Per germline, CDR1 LGHDT and CDR2 YNNKEL (reference sequence). The V end lost 1 base, the J end lost 3 bases, and 12 bases lay between the germline ends. The CDR3 DNA follows: TGTGCCAGCAGCCAAGGCTTTAGGGGTTACACTGAAGCTTTCTTT. It encodes CASSQGFRGYTEAFF.

With respect to this clonotype: Being one base from a much bigger clone, this may be a read error. The DNA for the CDR3 is TGTGCCAGCAGTACGACTAGCATTGATGAGCAGTTCTTC. Its translation is CASSTTSIDEQFF. The V call is TRBV28, the J call TRBJ2-1, with 7 bases lining up with TRBD2. The CDR3 contains 13 residues. The trim removed 5 bases at V and 8 bases at J, leaving 6 bases unmatched. Per the germline V gene, CDR1 is MDHEN and CDR2 is SYDVKM.

This clonotype was counted ten times or more. The chain links TRBV20-1 to TRBJ2-7, with TRBD1 matching 8 bases. The V and J ends lost 6 bases and 6 bases, in that order; junction bases with no gene match: 13. This CDR3 has 14 residues. Germline CDR1 reads DFQATT; CDR2 reads SNEGSKA (reference sequence). The CDR3 nucleotides are TGCAGTGCCAGATATGGCCAGGGGGCGGGCGAGCAGTACTTC. It specifies CSARYGQGAGEQYF.

There are a few counts of this clonotype. The chain uses TRBV30 and TRBJ1-1; D gene uncertain. Trimming stripped 0 bases from V and 8 bases from J, with 10 bases between. The CDR3 runs to 12 residues. Germline V gives CDR1 GTSNPN, CDR2 SVGIG (reference sequence). The CDR3 coding sequence is TGTGCCTGGAGTGTCGCGACGTTCGAAGCTTTCTTT. This sequence encodes CAWSVATFEAFF.

The sample holds many counts of this clonotype. The gene calls are TRBV4-1 and TRBJ2-1; D may be TRBD2 (6 bases). V was cut by 0 bases and J by 9 bases, with 12 bases left in between. From germline, CDR1 is MGHRA and CDR2 YSYEKL. The CDR3 sequence is 14 residues long. DNA for the CDR3: TGCGCCAGCAGCCAAGAAGGAGGGACTGGTGAGCAGTTCTTC. Encoded protein: CASSQEGGTGEQFF.

This clonotype showed up many times. The chain uses TRBV7-9 and TRBJ2-7; D unclear. The CDR3 consists of 13 residues. The V end lost 2 bases, the J end lost 4 bases, and 9 bases lay between the germline ends. Germline assignment: CDR1 SEHNR and CDR2 FQNEAQ (reference sequence). In DNA, the CDR3 is TGTGCCAGCAGCTTACCCGAGTCGTACGAGCAGTACTTC. It codes for CASSLPESYEQYF.

This clonotype was observed many times. J is TRBJ1-3 and V is TRBV6-6; weak D call: TRBD1 (5 bases). Germline CDR1 reads MNHNY; CDR2 reads SVGAGI (reference sequence). Between the trimmed V and J ends, which lost 2 bases and 8 bases, there was a span of 10 bases. The CDR3 extends over 13 amino acids. Written as DNA, the CDR3 is TGTGCCAGCAGTTACAGCAGGGTGGACACCATATATTTT. Protein product: CASSYSRVDTIYF.

This clonotype was seen at least ten times. CDR3 in DNA: TGTGCCAGCAGTTCCCCAGGGGAGACCCAGTACTTC. Translated: CASSSPGETQYF. The rearrangement links TRBV12-3 or TRBV12-4 to TRBJ2-5; a possible D gene is TRBD1 (5 bases). The V end was cut by 4 bases, the J end by 5 bases, with 8 bases between. The CDR3 extends over 12 amino acids.

Many counts were recorded for this clonotype. CDR3 nucleotides: TGTGCCAGCAGCGATCTAAAGGGACAGACTAACTATGGCTACACCTTC. This codes for CASSDLKGQTNYGYTF. J is TRBJ1-2 and V is TRBV7-9, with TRBD1 identical over 7 bases. This CDR3 is built from 16 residues. Unmatched junction bases numbered 9, after V lost 5 bases and J lost 0 bases. Germline lookup yields CDR1 SEHNR and CDR2 FQNEAQ (reference sequence).

This clonotype came up many times. The V gene is TRBV6-5, the J gene TRBJ2-5; TRBD1 matches 9 bases. Per germline, CDR1 MNHEY and CDR2 SVGAGI. V lost 8 bases and J lost 3; bases outside the gene matches: 10. This CDR3 has 15 residues. CDR3 sequence (DNA): TGTGCCAGCGGGACAGGGCAACTTTTGGAAGAGACCCAGTACTTC. Translated, it gives CASGTGQLLEETQYF.

This clonotype is medium-sized by share. The CDR3: CSVAGTGTVYNEQFF. The CDR3 DNA reads TGCAGCGTAGCCGGGACAGGGACGGTATACAATGAGCAGTTCTTC. The rearrangement links TRBV29-1 to TRBJ2-1; 9 bases line up with TRBD1. The ends lost 6 bases at V and 4 bases at J; junction bases unmatched: 10. The CDR3 runs 15 residues. Germline values: CDR1 SQVTM, CDR2 ANQGSEA.

V gene TRBV20-1 combines with J gene TRBJ1-1; no clear D. The CDR3 has 15 residues. The ends were cut back, 5 bases at V and 1 base at J, with 17 bases in the middle. Germline V CDR1 and CDR2: DFQATT, SNEGSKA (reference sequence). This CDR3 reads CSAVRFGQPNTEAFF. DNA for the CDR3: TGCAGTGCTGTTAGGTTTGGGCAGCCGAACACTGAAGCTTTCTTT.

In this sample, this clonotype turned up a few times. The chain carries TRBV20-1 and TRBJ1-2, with D possibly being TRBD1 (5 bases). CDR1 and CDR2 from the germline V gene are DFQATT and SNEGSKA (reference sequence). The CDR3 is made up of 14 amino acids. V dropped 4 bases and J dropped 8 bases, with 20 bases sitting between them. The CDR3 DNA reads as TGCAGTGCTACGAGACAGTCGCAGTTGCAAGGCTACACCTTC. Translation gives CSATRQSQLQGYTF.

This clonotype came up many times. The J gene is TRBJ2-7, the V gene TRBV20-1; D gene ambiguous. The ends were cut back, 3 bases at V and 1 base at J, with 16 bases in the middle. CDR1 is DFQATT and CDR2 is SNEGSKA in the germline V gene (reference sequence). The CDR3 contains 15 residues. The CDR3 sequence: CSASSLSEPSYEQYF. As DNA, the CDR3 is TGCAGTGCTAGTTCGCTCTCCGAGCCGTCCTACGAGCAGTACTTC.

In this sample, this clonotype turned up many times. The chain uses TRBV29-1 and TRBJ2-1, with 11 bases that match TRBD2. V lost 0 bases and J lost 15; bases outside the gene matches: 13. Germline lookup yields CDR1 SQVTM and CDR2 ANQGSEA. This CDR3 region has 15 residues. Written as DNA, the CDR3 is TGCAGCGTTGAAGATGTAGCTAGCGGGAGGCCCCGGTTGTTCTTC. Translation gives CSVEDVASGRPRLFF.

This clonotype was picked up a small number of times. The rearrangement uses TRBV19 and TRBJ1-5, with D unresolved. The CDR3 is 16 residues long. The ends were cut back, 3 bases at V and 4 bases at J, with 16 bases in the middle. Germline V gene lookup returns CDR1 LNHDA and CDR2 SQIVND (reference sequence). The CDR3 nucleotides are TGTGCCAGTAGTATCTACAGCGTAGCGGTGAATCAGCCCCAGCATTTT. It encodes CASSIYSVAVNQPQHF.

This clonotype was recorded a few times. The rearrangement links TRBV7-2 to TRBJ2-7, with D uncertain. The V gene's germline CDR1 is SGHTA and CDR2 FQGNSA. Trimming left V 5 bases short and J 2 bases short, with 13 bases between. The length of the CDR3 is 14 residues. This CDR3 reads CASSPNSFPYEQYF. The CDR3, as DNA: TGTGCCAGCAGCCCAAACTCTTTCCCCTACGAGCAGTACTTC.

Many counts were recorded for this clonotype. V usage is TRBV4-3 and J usage is TRBJ2-1; 10 bases align to TRBD2. This CDR3 region has 19 residues. Germline CDR1 reads LGHNA; CDR2 reads YSLEER. After removal of 1 base from V and 0 bases from J, the junction contained 9 bases not matched to a gene. CDR3 sequence reads: CASSQVASGSSSSYNEQFF. CDR3 bases: TGCGCCAGCAGCCAAGTCGCTAGCGGGAGTTCAAGCTCCTACAATGAGCAGTTCTTC.

Ten or more counts support this clonotype. This chain's CDR3 is CAWSFSSGAYEQYF. The CDR3 DNA is TGTGCCTGGAGTTTTTCTAGCGGGGCCTACGAGCAGTACTTC. V is TRBV30 and J is TRBJ2-7, with 9 nucleotides matching TRBD2. With V trimmed by 2 bases and J by 2 bases, 4 bases remained unmatched. This CDR3 spans 14 amino acids. In germline, CDR1 is GTSNPN, CDR2 SVGIG (reference sequence).